The 15 T cell receptor beta chains below all came from one sample that was sequenced in a study of T cell changes during pregnancy in multiple sclerosis. Libraries were prepared by immunoSEQ multiplex PCR; TCRdb keeps only in-frame clonotypes and omits some of them. Found here are over 85,000 clones, 91% of them singletons; the top ten hold roughly 1.9%. The material sequenced was peripheral blood, taken in the first trimester of pregnancy. The receptors were gathered from a female donor in good health, enrolled as a control in a pregnancy study.

This chain connects TRBV7-2 to TRBJ2-7, with D possibly matching TRBD2 (5 bases). There are 13 residues in the CDR3. Per germline, CDR1 SGHTA and CDR2 FQGNSA. V was clipped by 4 bases and J by 3 bases, with 10 bases between them. The CDR3 nucleotides read TGTGCCAGCAGCTCGGGAAATCTCTACGAGCAGTACTTC. This translates into CASSSGNLYEQYF.

V is TRBV7-2 and J is TRBJ2-1; D gene uncertain. In germline, CDR1 is SGHTA, CDR2 FQGNSA. The CDR3 has 13 amino acids. V gave up 5 bases and J gave up 10 bases, with 15 bases separating them. This CDR3 is CASSRLGGAEQFF. In DNA, the CDR3 is TGTGCCAGCAGCCGCCTCGGCGGTGCCGAGCAGTTCTTC.

The chain employs TRBV4-3 and TRBJ1-2, with D perhaps matching TRBD1 (5 bases). Germline loops: CDR1 LGHNA, CDR2 YSLEER. The CDR3 loop spans 14 amino acids. V was trimmed by 1 base and J by 4 bases, leaving 10 bases between them. The CDR3 DNA is TGCGCCAGCAGCCAAGTTCGGGGGACCTATGGCTACACCTTC. Its translation is CASSQVRGTYGYTF.

V is TRBV7-9 and J is TRBJ1-1; the match to TRBD1 covers 7 bases. In germline, CDR1 is SEHNR, CDR2 FQNEAQ (reference sequence). The V gene end was trimmed by 6 bases and the J gene end by 5 bases; junction bases not matched to a gene: 6. This CDR3 contains 13 residues. The CDR3 nucleotides read TGTGCCAGCAGTCCAACAGGGGAGACTGAAGCTTTCTTT. This encodes CASSPTGETEAFF.

This clone was seen only once. The gene calls are TRBV6-5 and TRBJ1-6; unclear D gene. The germline V gene has CDR1 MNHEY and CDR2 SVGAGI. V was trimmed by 3 bases and J by 14 bases, leaving 14 bases between them. This CDR3 comprises 13 residues. CDR3 loop: CASSYVSPPSLHF. For the CDR3, the DNA is TGTGCCAGCAGTTATGTTTCCCCTCCGTCCCTCCACTTT.

This chain joins TRBV7-2 and TRBJ1-2, with 7 bases that match TRBD1. V lost 3 bases and J lost 6; bases outside the gene matches: 1. This CDR3 contains 12 residues. Looked up from germline, CDR1 is SGHTA and CDR2 is FQGNSA. CDR3: CASSFQGDGYTF. CDR3 DNA sequence: TGTGCCAGCAGCTTCCAGGGGGATGGCTACACCTTC. Full variable domain (remainder filled in from reference TRBV7-2 and TRBJ1-2): GAGVSQSPSNKVTEKGKDVELRCDPISGHTALYWYRQSLGQGLEFLIYFQGNSAPDKSGLPSDRFSAERTGGSVSTLTIQRTQQEDSAVYLCASSFQGDGYTFGSGTRLTVV.

CDR3 region: CSATAGGSRFF. CDR3 nucleotide sequence: TGCAGTGCTACTGCGGGGGGGTCCCGGTTCTTC. The genes are TRBV20-1 and TRBJ2-1, with 9 positions matching TRBD2. Trimming took 4 bases from V and 15 from J; bases not matched to a gene: 7. Germline CDR1 DFQATT, CDR2 SNEGSKA (reference sequence). This CDR3 is built from 11 residues.

This clone was recorded once. The chain uses TRBV7-3 and TRBJ2-2; 8 positions match TRBD2. Germline values: CDR1 SGHTA, CDR2 FQGTGA. Trimming at V came to 7 bases and at J to 1 base, leaving 5 bases not matched to a gene. The CDR3 extends over 15 amino acids. The CDR3 DNA is TGTGCCAGCACCGCGGGGGGACAGAACACCGGGGAGCTGTTTTTT. Translated: CASTAGGQNTGELFF.

As regards this clone: At one boundary the junction diverges from the germline segment, which might be a read error. The chain employs TRBV7-9 and TRBJ2-1; 10 bases are a match to TRBD2. From germline, CDR1 is SEHNR and CDR2 FQNEAQ (reference sequence). The CDR3 consists of 15 residues. DNA of the CDR3: TGTGCCAGCAGCTTAGCGGAGCTAGCGGGGGTCACGGCCATCTTC. Its translation is CASSLAELAGVTAIF. Complete variable domain (other parts from reference TRBV7-9 and TRBJ2-1): DTGVSQNPRHKITKRGQNVTFRCDPISEHNRLYWYRQTLGQGPEFLTYFQNEAQLEKSRLLSDRFSAERPKGSFSTLEIQRTEQGDSAMYLCASSLAELAGVTAIFGPGTRLTVL.

This clone occurred once. This rearrangement joins TRBV4-3 to TRBJ1-1; TRBD1 is a possible D gene (5 bases). Germline V lookup: CDR1 LGHNA, CDR2 YSLEER. The CDR3 spans 14 residues. The ends were cut back, 3 bases at V and 4 bases at J, with 12 bases in the middle. CDR3: CASSQAQVGTEAFF. Written as DNA, the CDR3 is TGCGCCAGCAGCCAGGCACAGGTGGGCACTGAAGCTTTCTTT.

This clone was seen a handful of times. The CDR3 reads CAWSVPDRPYGYTF. The CDR3, as DNA: TGTGCCTGGAGTGTCCCAGACAGGCCCTATGGCTACACCTTC. The rearrangement joins TRBV30 to TRBJ1-2; maybe TRBD1 (6 bases). Germline V gene sequence: CDR1 GTSNPN, CDR2 SVGIG (reference sequence). Trimming pared 0 bases from V and 4 bases from J, leaving 12 bases between. The CDR3 spans 14 residues.

The V call is TRBV6-1, the J call TRBJ1-4; D gene uncertain. The length of the CDR3 is 14 residues. V was cut by 2 bases and J by 7 bases, with 11 bases left in between. Germline V gene sequence: CDR1 MNHNS, CDR2 SASEGT. CDR3 DNA: TGTGCCAGCAGTGAACGAGGGAGTGTTGAAAAACTGTTTTTT. Translating it yields CASSERGSVEKLFF.

J is TRBJ1-5 and V is TRBV15; possible D gene TRBD1, 5 bases. Germline values: CDR1 LNHNV, CDR2 YYDKDF (reference sequence). Trimming took 0 bases from V and 6 from J, leaving 15 bases between them. The CDR3 runs 16 residues. The CDR3 sequence: CATSRDYGGGGQPQHF. The CDR3 region has the DNA TGTGCCACCAGCAGAGATTACGGGGGAGGTGGTCAGCCCCAGCATTTT.

The chain employs TRBV27 and TRBJ1-2; a possible D gene is TRBD1 (5 bases). The V end was cut by 8 bases, the J end by 0 bases, with 13 bases between. Per the germline V gene, CDR1 is MNHEY and CDR2 is SMNVEV (reference sequence). The CDR3 covers 14 residues. Written as DNA, the CDR3 is TGTGCCAGCTCCCGGGGGGGGTCTAACTATGGCTACACCTTC. Protein: CASSRGGSNYGYTF.

The rearrangement uses TRBV18 and TRBJ2-7; TRBD1 might be the D (6 bases). Germline lookup yields CDR1 KGHSH and CDR2 LQKENI. V lost 6 bases to trimming and J lost 0 bases, with 15 bases between them. The CDR3 loop spans 15 amino acids. CDR3 residues: CASSRIRDNSYEQYF. In DNA form, the CDR3 reads TGTGCCAGCTCGAGAATAAGGGACAACTCCTACGAGCAGTACTTC.